This TCR beta chain comes out of a study of memory CD4+ T cells and cytomegalovirus serostatus. As for the study in general: Donors were healthy Belgian adults, several CMV seropositive and about two dozen seronegative.

CDR3 length: 15 residues. Trimming cost V 0 bases and J 4 bases, with 10 bases left between them. The germline V gene has CDR1 SGHRS and CDR2 YFSETQ. The sort gate was single viable CD3+CD4+CD8-CD45RO+ cells for memory CD4+ T cells. After thawing, CD4+ T cells were positively selected. Profiled with immunoSEQ multiplex PCR; TCRdb holds only in-frame clones, not every one. This sample yields tens of thousands of clones, of which about 81% are seen a single time; approximately 0.43% belongs to the top ten. The rearrangement links TRBV5-1 to TRBJ1-4; no reliable D call. This clonotype was obtained from an adult in good health and CMV-seronegative. The sequenced material came from memory CD4+ T cells from blood. CDR3 nucleotide sequence: TGCGCCAGCAGCTTGGTCCCCTCGGGTAATGAAAAACTGTTTTTT. Its protein product is CASSLVPSGNEKLFF.